This T cell receptor (beta chain) was captured in a study of CD8 T cells in Susac syndrome. RNA totalling roughly 0.5 to 1 ug underwent reverse transcription with random hexamers. Amplification of the TCR beta CDR3 was carried out by immunoSEQ multiplex PCR, which spanned a total of 54 Vbeta and 13 Jbeta segments. Using its own MiXCR run on the immunoSEQ multiplex PCR reads, TCRdb lists one record per CDR3 protein. The sample comprises about 140,000 distinct CDR3 sequences, about 95% of which are singletons, and more than 0.11% rests with the top ten. Sequencing of TCR beta was performed on blood CD8+ T cells and on blood CD4+ T cells. In Susac syndrome patients, recently defined diagnostic criteria for definite or probable disease were met. The CDR3 totals 14 residues. Trimming left V 0 bases short and J 2 bases short, with 10 bases between. Germline V gene data show CDR1 as DFQATT and CDR2 as SNEGSKA (reference sequence).

The specimen was CD4+ T cells from PBMCs. The chain has TRBV20-1 and TRBJ2-5; weak D call: TRBD2 (5 bases). This sequence was found in a human donor with Susac syndrome. CDR3 sequence (DNA): TGCAGTGCTAGAGATTTGAGGGTACAAGAGACCCAGTACTTC. Protein sequence: CSARDLRVQETQYF.